Presented here are 27 T cell receptor beta chains from one specimen sequenced in a study of spatial heterogeneity in lung cancer. The time point is: sample taken at primary tumor resection. Whole RNA, which was extracted from tumor, nontumor lung tissue or frozen PBMC, was sequenced without any cell sorting. TCRdb independently ran MiXCR on the 5' RACE reads; one entry per CDR3 protein. The table shows some 47,000 distinct CDR3 sequences, with approximately 7.6% occurring only once. Sample: PBMCs, taken at surgery. The receptors were gathered from a female donor with early-stage non-small cell lung cancer.

V is TRBV9 and J is TRBJ2-2; TRBD2 matches at 8 bases. Germline V gene lookup returns CDR1 SGDLS and CDR2 YYNGEE. CDR3 length equals 17 residues. The junction had 6 bases not matched to a gene; V was cut back by 2 bases and J by 0 bases. The CDR3 coding sequence is TGTGCCAGCAGCGTTCGCGCGGGGGGATCGAACACCGGGGAGCTGTTTTTT. It yields the protein CASSVRAGGSNTGELFF.

The table lists this clonotype with a few counts. J is TRBJ2-7 and V is TRBV5-5, with 8 bases aligning to TRBD1. J lost 2 bases, V lost 1 base, and 8 bases had no gene match. The CDR3 runs to 16 residues. Per germline, CDR1 SGHKS and CDR2 YYEKEE (reference sequence). The CDR3 DNA reads TGTGCCAGCAGCTTGAGCCGGGACAGGTCCGCCTACGAGCAGTACTTC. Its translation is CASSLSRDRSAYEQYF.

This clonotype came up many times. This sequence joins TRBV7-2 and TRBJ2-3; D might be TRBD2 (7 bases). From germline, CDR1 is SGHTA and CDR2 FQGNSA. The CDR3 consists of 16 residues. V was trimmed by 1 base and J by 2 bases, leaving 13 bases between them. CDR3 sequence: CASSLDGGAFTDTQYF. DNA for the CDR3: TGTGCCAGCAGCTTAGATGGGGGGGCCTTCACAGATACGCAGTATTTT.

This clonotype was observed at least ten times. The J gene is TRBJ2-5, the V gene TRBV28; 12 positions match TRBD2. CDR1 and CDR2 from the germline V gene are MDHEN and SYDVKM. CDR3 size: 16 residues. J gave up 1 base and V 2 bases, and 2 bases lay outside the gene matches. CDR3 loop: CASSLPGLAGQETQYF. In DNA form, the CDR3 reads TGTGCCAGCAGTTTACCGGGACTAGCGGGCCAAGAGACCCAGTACTTC.

This clonotype was observed a handful of times. The rearrangement links TRBV29-1 to TRBJ2-7; D is perhaps TRBD2 (5 bases). This CDR3 is 13 amino acids long. V was pared by 1 base and J by 3 bases, with 10 bases between. The germline V gene has CDR1 SQVTM and CDR2 ANQGSEA. The CDR3 bases are TGCAGCGTTGAAGTGAGGGCAAACTACGAGCAGTACTTC. Encoded protein: CSVEVRANYEQYF.

This clonotype was detected many times. The rearrangement links TRBV7-2 to TRBJ2-7, with 8 bases lining up with TRBD2. V was pared by 2 bases and J by 4 bases, with 10 bases of the junction left unmatched. The germline V gene encodes CDR1 SGHTA and CDR2 FQGNSA. This CDR3 region has 16 residues. In DNA, the CDR3 is TGTGCCAGCAGCTTACAGGTCGGGGGGGGGCGGTACGAGCAGTACTTC. Amino acids: CASSLQVGGGRYEQYF. Looking up the rest from reference TRBV7-2 and TRBJ2-7 gives the full variable domain: GAGVSQSPSNKVTEKGKDVELRCDPISGHTALYWYRQSLGQGLEFLIYFQGNSAPDKSGLPSDRFSAERTGGSVSTLTIQRTQQEDSAVYLCASSLQVGGGRYEQYFGPGTRLTVT.

This clonotype has a handful of counts. The genes are TRBV19 and TRBJ1-2; 8 bases are shared with TRBD1. After removal of 5 bases from V and 5 bases from J, the junction contained 7 bases not matched to a gene. This CDR3 region has 14 residues. From germline, CDR1 is LNHDA and CDR2 SQIVND (reference sequence). This CDR3 reads CASSPRTGRYGYTF. The DNA for the CDR3 is TGTGCCAGTAGTCCACGGACAGGGAGGTATGGCTACACCTTC.

This rearrangement joins TRBV12-3 or TRBV12-4 to TRBJ1-5, with D tentatively TRBD1 (5 bases). Trimming took 6 bases from V and 1 from J, leaving 13 bases between them. CDR3 length: 15 residues. The CDR3 is CASSLRDGSNQPQHF. CDR3 nucleotides: TGTGCCAGCAGCCTCCGGGACGGAAGCAATCAGCCCCAGCATTTT.

This clonotype has only a few counts. The chain recombines TRBV4-2 with TRBJ1-5, with TRBD1 as a possible D gene (6 bases). V was shortened by 0 bases and J by 6 bases, with 9 bases between the two germline ends. The CDR3 runs to 14 residues. Germline values: CDR1 LGHNA, CDR2 YNFKEQ. The CDR3 reads CASSQDRGAQPQHF. CDR3 sequence (DNA): TGTGCCAGCAGCCAAGACCGGGGGGCTCAGCCCCAGCATTTT.

This chain uses TRBV4-3 with TRBJ1-3, with a weak D call TRBD1 (5 bases). This CDR3 has 14 amino acids. The germline CDR1 and CDR2 sequences are LGHNA and YSLEER. Trimming pared 2 bases from V and 4 bases from J, leaving 9 bases between. As DNA, the CDR3 is TGCGCCAGCAGCCAAAGGGGATCGGGAAACACCATATATTTT. Protein product: CASSQRGSGNTIYF.

This chain connects TRBV10-3 to TRBJ2-7; the D gene is possibly TRBD1 (7 bases). Trimming removed 10 bases at V and 3 bases at J, with 13 bases between. The germline gives CDR1 ENHRY, CDR2 SYGVKD. The CDR3 contains 12 residues. The CDR3: CATWGDSYEQYF. DNA of the CDR3: TGTGCCACCTGGGGGGACAGCTACGAGCAGTACTTC.

This clonotype was detected only once. V gene TRBV11-1 combines with J gene TRBJ1-1, with TRBD1 matching over 7 bases. Germline-derived CDR1 and CDR2 are SGHAT and FQDESV (reference sequence). The CDR3 is 13 amino acids. V shed 5 bases, J shed 6 bases, and the junction held 6 bases outside the gene matches. CDR3 bases: TGTGCCAGCAGCAGGGGACAGACACCTGAAGCTTTCTTT. Protein: CASSRGQTPEAFF.

This clonotype has ten or more counts. The V gene is TRBV5-1, the J gene TRBJ2-5; the D call may be TRBD1 or TRBD2 (5 bases each). The CDR3 has 15 amino acids. Trimming removed 3 bases at V and 5 bases at J, with 17 bases between. Germline CDR1 reads SGHRS; CDR2 reads YFSETQ. Here the CDR3 DNA reads TGCGCCAGCAGCTCAAAGGGACGGGATACGGAGACCCAGTACTTC. This sequence encodes CASSSKGRDTETQYF.

This clonotype came up many times. This chain links TRBV6-5 with TRBJ1-1; no definite D call. Trimming stripped 3 bases from V and 2 bases from J, with 7 bases between. CDR1 is MNHEY, CDR2 SVGAGI, per germline. The CDR3 consists of 13 residues. CDR3 protein: CASSYGRNTEAFF. The CDR3 DNA reads TGTGCCAGCAGTTATGGAAGAAACACTGAAGCTTTCTTT.

This clonotype was seen ten or more times. V is TRBV7-9 and J is TRBJ2-3; D gene unclear. This CDR3 spans 12 amino acids. V dropped 1 base and J dropped 4 bases, with 3 bases sitting between them. Germline CDR1 and CDR2: SEHNR and FQNEAQ (reference sequence). DNA of the CDR3: TGTGCCAGCAGCTTAGACGCAGATACGCAGTATTTT. As protein: CASSLDADTQYF.

This chain uses TRBV2 with TRBJ1-1; 7 bases line up with TRBD1. The CDR3 covers 12 residues. Germline lookup yields CDR1 SNHLY and CDR2 FYNNEI. The V gene end was trimmed by 6 bases and the J gene end by 3 bases; junction bases not matched to a gene: 1. CDR3 region: CASRQGDTEAFF. CDR3 nucleotides: TGTGCCAGCAGGCAGGGGGACACTGAAGCTTTCTTT. The complete variable domain, with remaining parts taken from reference TRBV2 and TRBJ1-1, reads EPEVTQTPSHQVTQMGQEVILRCVPISNHLYFYWYRQILGQKVEFLVSFYNNEISEKSEIFDDQFSVERPDGSNFTLKIRSTKLEDSAMYFCASRQGDTEAFFGQGTRLTVV.

This clonotype has a count of ten or more. The chain couples TRBV12-3 or TRBV12-4 to TRBJ2-1, with 9 bases lining up with TRBD2. V trimming: 4 bases; J trimming: 7 bases; junction bases outside the gene matches: 5. This CDR3 comprises 14 residues. CDR3 protein: CASSWTSVGNEQFF. The DNA of the CDR3 is TGTGCCAGCAGTTGGACTAGCGTGGGAAATGAGCAGTTCTTC.

This clonotype has more than one count but fewer than ten. This sequence joins TRBV6-5 and TRBJ2-2; D remains unclear. In germline, CDR1 is MNHEY, CDR2 SVGAGI. The CDR3 totals 14 residues. Trimming removed 0 bases at V and 5 bases at J, with 7 bases between. The CDR3 loop reads CASSYSLATGELFF. CDR3 nucleotides: TGTGCCAGCAGTTACTCGCTTGCGACCGGGGAGCTGTTTTTT.

The V and J genes are TRBV6-6 and TRBJ2-3; D ambiguous. Germline CDR1 and CDR2: MNHNY and SVGAGI (reference sequence). The V and J ends lost 7 bases and 0 bases respectively, with 11 bases between them. The CDR3 is made up of 14 amino acids. The CDR3 DNA sequence: TGTGCCAGCATTGGGGTTTATAGCACAGATACGCAGTATTTT. It yields the protein CASIGVYSTDTQYF.

The rearrangement joins TRBV4-1 to TRBJ1-1; no reliable D call. The CDR3 runs 15 residues. CDR1 and CDR2 (germline): MGHRA, YSYEKL. Trimming stripped 0 bases from V and 0 bases from J, with 8 bases between. This CDR3 reads CASSQDRAMNTEAFF. The CDR3 DNA sequence: TGCGCCAGCAGCCAAGATAGGGCGATGAACACTGAAGCTTTCTTT.

This clonotype was counted at least ten times. The chain employs TRBV7-2 and TRBJ2-3; 10 bases map to TRBD2. The CDR3 totals 16 residues. Germline lookup yields CDR1 SGHTA and CDR2 FQGNSA. V shed 5 bases, J shed 0 bases, and the junction held 5 bases outside the gene matches. The chain's CDR3 is CASSPSGGPSTDTQYF. The CDR3 nucleotides read TGTGCCAGCAGCCCTAGCGGGGGACCTAGCACAGATACGCAGTATTTT.

This clonotype was picked up many times. The J gene is TRBJ2-7, the V gene TRBV5-4; D ambiguous. Germline V lookup: CDR1 SGHNT, CDR2 YYREEE (reference sequence). V was clipped by 0 bases and J by 2 bases, with 3 bases between them. CDR3 size: 12 residues. The chain's CDR3 is CASSLGAYEQYF. CDR3 bases: TGTGCCAGCAGCTTGGGGGCCTACGAGCAGTACTTC.

The chain is built from TRBV29-1 and TRBJ1-4, with TRBD1 as a possible D gene (5 bases). CDR3 length: 16 residues. Trimming removed 1 base from V and 5 bases from J, with 17 bases in between. Germline V gives CDR1 SQVTM, CDR2 ANQGSEA. The chain's CDR3 is CSVEGDRGRDNEKLFF. CDR3 nucleotides: TGCAGCGTTGAAGGCGACAGAGGGCGGGACAATGAAAAACTGTTTTTT.

This clonotype was observed many times. This chain uses TRBV12-3 or TRBV12-4 with TRBJ2-5; D perhaps matches TRBD2 (6 bases). This CDR3 is built from 13 residues. V was shortened by 5 bases and J by 3 bases, with 10 bases between the two germline ends. The CDR3 loop reads CASSPWGEETQYF. The CDR3 region has the DNA TGTGCCAGCAGTCCGTGGGGGGAAGAGACCCAGTACTTC.

This clonotype showed up many times. The gene calls are TRBV12-3 or TRBV12-4 and TRBJ2-3, with D maybe TRBD2 (5 bases). The CDR3 runs 13 residues. V lost 10 bases and J lost 2, with 13 bases in between. This CDR3 is CATDSAYTDTQYF. The CDR3 nucleotides are TGTGCCACCGATAGCGCGTACACAGATACGCAGTATTTT.

This chain uses TRBV20-1 with TRBJ2-1, with TRBD1 matching over 7 bases. This CDR3 spans 13 amino acids. V was pared by 0 bases and J by 6 bases, with 2 bases of the junction left unmatched. Germline CDR1 DFQATT, CDR2 SNEGSKA (reference sequence). The CDR3 here is CSARETGTNEQFF. The CDR3 region has the DNA TGCAGTGCTAGAGAGACAGGGACCAATGAGCAGTTCTTC.

This clonotype was observed many times. The genes are TRBV29-1 and TRBJ2-5; 10 bases are a match to TRBD2. Germline CDR1 SQVTM, CDR2 ANQGSEA. The V and J ends lost 5 bases and 5 bases, in that order; junction bases with no gene match: 5. The CDR3 spans 13 residues. CDR3 coding DNA: TGCAGCGTTAGCGGGGGGGCCGGTGAGACCCAGTACTTC. This translates into CSVSGGAGETQYF.